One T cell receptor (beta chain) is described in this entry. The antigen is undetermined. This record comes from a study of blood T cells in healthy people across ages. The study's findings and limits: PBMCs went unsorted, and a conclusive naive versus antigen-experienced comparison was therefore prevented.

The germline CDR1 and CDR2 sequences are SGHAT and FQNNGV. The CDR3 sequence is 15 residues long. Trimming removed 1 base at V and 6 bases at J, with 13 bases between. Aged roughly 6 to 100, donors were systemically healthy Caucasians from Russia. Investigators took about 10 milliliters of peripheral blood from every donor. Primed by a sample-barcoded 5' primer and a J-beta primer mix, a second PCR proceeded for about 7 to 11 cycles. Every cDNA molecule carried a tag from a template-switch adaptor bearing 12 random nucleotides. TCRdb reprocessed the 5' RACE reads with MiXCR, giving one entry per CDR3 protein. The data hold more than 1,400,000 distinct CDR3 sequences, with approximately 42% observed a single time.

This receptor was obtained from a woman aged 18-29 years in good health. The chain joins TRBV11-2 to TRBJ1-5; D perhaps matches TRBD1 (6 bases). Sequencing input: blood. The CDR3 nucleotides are TGTGCCAGCAGCTTAGCCACAGGGTCCGGTCAGCCCCAGCATTTT. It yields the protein CASSLATGSGQPQHF.